The TCR beta chain under discussion was sequenced for a study of early T cells in non-severe SARS-CoV-2 infection. Study-level background: The chains were unpaired, and the sequenced material was bulk RNA from unsorted whole blood.

The library protocol tagged individual cDNA molecules with unique molecular identifiers. Via MiXCR, TCRdb re-called the 5' RACE reads, giving one row per CDR3 protein. The table records about 56,000 distinct CDR3 sequences, over 9.5% of them present only once. This clonotype has only a few counts. Germline V gene data show CDR1 as SEHNR and CDR2 as FQNEAQ (reference sequence). The CDR3 covers 15 residues. V lost 5 bases and J lost 0, with 11 bases in between. The sequence was obtained from an adult who was a healthcare worker with PCR-confirmed SARS-CoV-2 infection or an uninfected control (not recorded which). The V gene is TRBV7-9, the J gene TRBJ2-1; no reliable D call. Sequenced: whole blood. Here the CDR3 reads CASSRPRSSYNEQFF. CDR3 nucleotide sequence: TGTGCCAGCAGCCGACCACGCTCCTCCTACAATGAGCAGTTCTTC.